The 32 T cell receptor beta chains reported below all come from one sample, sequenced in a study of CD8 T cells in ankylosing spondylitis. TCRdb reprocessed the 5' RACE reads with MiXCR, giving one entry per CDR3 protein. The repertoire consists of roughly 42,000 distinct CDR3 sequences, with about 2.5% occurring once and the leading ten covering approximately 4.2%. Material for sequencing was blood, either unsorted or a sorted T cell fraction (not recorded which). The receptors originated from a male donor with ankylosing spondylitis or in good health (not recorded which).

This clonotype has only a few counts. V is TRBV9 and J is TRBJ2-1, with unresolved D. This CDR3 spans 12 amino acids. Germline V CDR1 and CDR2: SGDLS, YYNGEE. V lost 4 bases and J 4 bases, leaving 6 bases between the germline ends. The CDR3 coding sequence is TGTGCCAGCAGCCACACTTACAATGAGCAGTTCTTC. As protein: CASSHTYNEQFF. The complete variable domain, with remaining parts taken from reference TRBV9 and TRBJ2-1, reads DSGVTQTPKHLITATGQRVTLRCSPRSGDLSVYWYQQSLDQGLQFLIQYYNGEERAKGNILERFSAQQFPDLHSELNLSSLELGDSALYFCASSHTYNEQFFGPGTRLTVL.

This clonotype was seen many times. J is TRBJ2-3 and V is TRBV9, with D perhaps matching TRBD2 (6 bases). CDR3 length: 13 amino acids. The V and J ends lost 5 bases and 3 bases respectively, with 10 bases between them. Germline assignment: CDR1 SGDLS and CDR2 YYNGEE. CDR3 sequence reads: CASRASGTDTQYF. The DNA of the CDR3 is TGTGCCAGCAGAGCCAGCGGGACAGATACGCAGTATTTT. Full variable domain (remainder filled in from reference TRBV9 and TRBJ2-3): DSGVTQTPKHLITATGQRVTLRCSPRSGDLSVYWYQQSLDQGLQFLIQYYNGEERAKGNILERFSAQQFPDLHSELNLSSLELGDSALYFCASRASGTDTQYFGPGTRLTVL.

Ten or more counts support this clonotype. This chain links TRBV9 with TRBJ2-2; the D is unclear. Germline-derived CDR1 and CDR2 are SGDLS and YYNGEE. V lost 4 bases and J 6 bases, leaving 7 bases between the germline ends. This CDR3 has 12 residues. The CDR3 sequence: CASSPVAGELFF. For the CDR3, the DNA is TGTGCCAGCAGCCCCGTCGCCGGGGAGCTGTTTTTT. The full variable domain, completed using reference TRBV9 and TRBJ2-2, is DSGVTQTPKHLITATGQRVTLRCSPRSGDLSVYWYQQSLDQGLQFLIQYYNGEERAKGNILERFSAQQFPDLHSELNLSSLELGDSALYFCASSPVAGELFFGEGSRLTVL.

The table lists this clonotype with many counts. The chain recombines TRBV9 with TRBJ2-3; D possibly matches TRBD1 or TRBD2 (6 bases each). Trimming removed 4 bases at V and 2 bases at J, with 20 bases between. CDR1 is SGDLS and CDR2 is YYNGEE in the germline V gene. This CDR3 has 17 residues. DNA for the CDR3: TGTGCCAGCAGCCCCAAGGGGGGCCGAGCTAACACAGATACGCAGTATTTT. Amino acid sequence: CASSPKGGRANTDTQYF.

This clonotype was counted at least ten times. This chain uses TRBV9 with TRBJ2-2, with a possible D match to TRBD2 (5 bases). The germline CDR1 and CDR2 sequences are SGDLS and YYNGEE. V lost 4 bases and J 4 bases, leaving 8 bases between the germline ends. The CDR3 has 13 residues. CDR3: CASSPGSTGELFF. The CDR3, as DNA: TGTGCCAGCAGCCCGGGGTCCACCGGGGAGCTGTTTTTT.

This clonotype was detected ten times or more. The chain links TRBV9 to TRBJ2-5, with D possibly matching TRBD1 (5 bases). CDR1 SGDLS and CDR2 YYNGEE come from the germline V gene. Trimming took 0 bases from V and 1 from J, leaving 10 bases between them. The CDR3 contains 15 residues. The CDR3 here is CASSVGGRVQETQYF. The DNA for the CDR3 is TGTGCCAGCAGCGTAGGGGGCAGAGTCCAAGAGACCCAGTACTTC. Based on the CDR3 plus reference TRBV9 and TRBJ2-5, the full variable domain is DSGVTQTPKHLITATGQRVTLRCSPRSGDLSVYWYQQSLDQGLQFLIQYYNGEERAKGNILERFSAQQFPDLHSELNLSSLELGDSALYFCASSVGGRVQETQYFGPGTRLLVL.

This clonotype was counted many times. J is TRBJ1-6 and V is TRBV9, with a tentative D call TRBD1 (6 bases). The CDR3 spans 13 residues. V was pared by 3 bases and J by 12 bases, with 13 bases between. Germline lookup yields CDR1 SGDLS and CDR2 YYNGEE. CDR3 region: CASSARQDGPLHF. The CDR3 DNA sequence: TGTGCCAGCAGCGCCCGACAGGACGGACCCCTCCACTTT.

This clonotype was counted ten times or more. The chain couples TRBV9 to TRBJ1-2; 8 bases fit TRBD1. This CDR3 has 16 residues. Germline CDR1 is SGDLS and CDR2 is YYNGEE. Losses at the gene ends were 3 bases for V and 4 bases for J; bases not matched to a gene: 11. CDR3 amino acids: CASSADPGQGAYGYTF. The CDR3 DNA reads TGTGCCAGCAGCGCCGACCCCGGACAGGGTGCCTATGGCTACACCTTC.

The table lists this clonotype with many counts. The CDR3 sequence is CASSVASGTNIQYF. The CDR3 DNA sequence: TGTGCCAGCAGCGTAGCGAGCGGGACGAACATTCAGTACTTC. J is TRBJ2-4 and V is TRBV9; 7 bases are shared with TRBD2. Per the germline V gene, CDR1 is SGDLS and CDR2 is YYNGEE. Unmatched junction bases numbered 4, after V lost 0 bases and J lost 7 bases. The CDR3 consists of 14 residues. The variable domain in full, completed from reference TRBV9 and TRBJ2-4, reads DSGVTQTPKHLITATGQRVTLRCSPRSGDLSVYWYQQSLDQGLQFLIQYYNGEERAKGNILERFSAQQFPDLHSELNLSSLELGDSALYFCASSVASGTNIQYFGAGTRLSVL.

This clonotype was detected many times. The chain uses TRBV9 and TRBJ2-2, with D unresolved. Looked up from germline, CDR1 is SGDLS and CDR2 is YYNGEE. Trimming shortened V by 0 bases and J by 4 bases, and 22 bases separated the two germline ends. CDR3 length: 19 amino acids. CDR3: CASSVAPRLGLEVTGELFF. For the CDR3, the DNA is TGTGCCAGCAGCGTAGCCCCGCGGCTAGGGCTAGAGGTCACCGGGGAGCTGTTTTTT.

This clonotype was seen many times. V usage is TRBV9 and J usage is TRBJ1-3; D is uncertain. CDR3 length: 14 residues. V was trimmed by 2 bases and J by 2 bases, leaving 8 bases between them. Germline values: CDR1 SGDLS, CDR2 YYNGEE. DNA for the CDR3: TGTGCCAGCAGCGTTTGGCAGGCTGGAAACACCATATATTTT. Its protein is CASSVWQAGNTIYF.

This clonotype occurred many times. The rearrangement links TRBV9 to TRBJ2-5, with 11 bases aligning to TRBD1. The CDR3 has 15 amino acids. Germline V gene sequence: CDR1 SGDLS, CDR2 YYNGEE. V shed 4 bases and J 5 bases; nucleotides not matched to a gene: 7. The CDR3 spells CASSTGTGGVETQYF. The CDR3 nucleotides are TGTGCCAGCAGCACCGGGACAGGGGGGGTTGAGACCCAGTACTTC.

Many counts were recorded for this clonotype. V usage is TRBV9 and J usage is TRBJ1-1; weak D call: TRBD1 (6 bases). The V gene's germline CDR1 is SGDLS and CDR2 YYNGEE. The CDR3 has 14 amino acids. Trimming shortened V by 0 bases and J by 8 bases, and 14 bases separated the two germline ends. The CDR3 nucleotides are TGTGCCAGCAGCGTAGTGAGGGGAACAGGGGAAGCTTTCTTT. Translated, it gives CASSVVRGTGEAFF.

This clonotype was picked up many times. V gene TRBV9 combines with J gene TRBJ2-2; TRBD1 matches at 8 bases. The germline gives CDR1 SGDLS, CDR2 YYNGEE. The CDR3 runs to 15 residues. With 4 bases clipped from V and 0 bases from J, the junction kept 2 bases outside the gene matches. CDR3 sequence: CASSPGGPNTGELFF. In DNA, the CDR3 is TGTGCCAGCAGCCCAGGGGGCCCGAACACCGGGGAGCTGTTTTTT. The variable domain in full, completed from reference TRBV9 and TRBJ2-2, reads DSGVTQTPKHLITATGQRVTLRCSPRSGDLSVYWYQQSLDQGLQFLIQYYNGEERAKGNILERFSAQQFPDLHSELNLSSLELGDSALYFCASSPGGPNTGELFFGEGSRLTVL.

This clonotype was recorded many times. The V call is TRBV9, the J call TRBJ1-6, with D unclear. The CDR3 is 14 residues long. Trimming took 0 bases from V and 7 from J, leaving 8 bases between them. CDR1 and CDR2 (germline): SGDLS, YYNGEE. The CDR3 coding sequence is TGTGCCAGCAGCGTAGTCAGCCGAAATTCACCCCTCCACTTT. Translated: CASSVVSRNSPLHF.

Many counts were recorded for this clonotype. CDR3 nucleotides: TGTGCCAGCAGCGTAGACGGGCCAGCTGAAAAACTGTTTTTT. Residues: CASSVDGPAEKLFF. The rearrangement joins TRBV9 to TRBJ1-4; D is ambiguous. Germline assignment: CDR1 SGDLS and CDR2 YYNGEE. This CDR3 contains 14 residues. Trimming took 0 bases from V and 7 from J, leaving 10 bases between them.

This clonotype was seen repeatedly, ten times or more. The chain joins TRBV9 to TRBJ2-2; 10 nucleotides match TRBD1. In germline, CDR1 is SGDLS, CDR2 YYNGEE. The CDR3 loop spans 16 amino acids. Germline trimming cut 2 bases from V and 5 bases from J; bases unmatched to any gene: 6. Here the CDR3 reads CASSVGDRGETGELFF. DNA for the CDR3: TGTGCCAGCAGCGTTGGGGACAGGGGTGAGACCGGGGAGCTGTTTTTT.

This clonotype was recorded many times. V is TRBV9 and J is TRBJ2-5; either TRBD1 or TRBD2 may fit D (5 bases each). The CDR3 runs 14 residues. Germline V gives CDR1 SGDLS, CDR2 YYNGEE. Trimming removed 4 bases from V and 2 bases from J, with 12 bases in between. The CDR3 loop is CASSPRGRQETQYF. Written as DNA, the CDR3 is TGTGCCAGCAGCCCCCGGGGCCGTCAAGAGACCCAGTACTTC.

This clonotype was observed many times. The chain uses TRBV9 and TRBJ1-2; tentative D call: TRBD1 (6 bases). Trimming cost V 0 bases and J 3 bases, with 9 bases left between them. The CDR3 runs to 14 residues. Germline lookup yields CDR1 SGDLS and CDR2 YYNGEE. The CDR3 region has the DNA TGTGCCAGCAGCGTAGAGGCAGGGGACTATGGCTACACCTTC. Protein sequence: CASSVEAGDYGYTF.

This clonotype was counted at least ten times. The CDR3 region is CASSVDGQLAKNIQYF. The CDR3 coding sequence is TGTGCCAGCAGCGTAGATGGTCAGCTAGCCAAAAACATTCAGTACTTC. This rearrangement joins TRBV9 to TRBJ2-4; unclear D gene. CDR1 SGDLS and CDR2 YYNGEE come from the germline V gene. This CDR3 is 16 amino acids long. Between the trimmed V and J ends, which lost 0 bases and 0 bases, there was a span of 10 bases.

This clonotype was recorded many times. The CDR3 reads CASSVGMGADTQYF. The CDR3 bases are TGTGCCAGCAGCGTAGGGATGGGAGCTGATACGCAGTATTTT. V gene TRBV9 combines with J gene TRBJ2-3; D is possibly TRBD2 (5 bases). The germline V gene encodes CDR1 SGDLS and CDR2 YYNGEE. The CDR3 is 14 residues long. Trimming took off 0 bases at V and 6 bases at J, with 11 bases between the two ends.

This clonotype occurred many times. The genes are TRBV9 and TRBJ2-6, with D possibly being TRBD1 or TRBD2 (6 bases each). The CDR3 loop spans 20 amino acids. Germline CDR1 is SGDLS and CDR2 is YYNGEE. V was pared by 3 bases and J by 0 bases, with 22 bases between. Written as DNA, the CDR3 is TGTGCCAGCAGCGGATCTTGGGGGGCCAGAATGTTCTCTGGGGCCAACGTCCTGACTTTC. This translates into CASSGSWGARMFSGANVLTF.

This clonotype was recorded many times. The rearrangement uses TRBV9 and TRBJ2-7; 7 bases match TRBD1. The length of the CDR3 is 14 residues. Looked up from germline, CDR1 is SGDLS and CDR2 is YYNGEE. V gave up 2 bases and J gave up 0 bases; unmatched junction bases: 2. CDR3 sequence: CASSVKGASYEQYF. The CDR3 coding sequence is TGTGCCAGCAGCGTCAAGGGGGCCTCCTACGAGCAGTACTTC.

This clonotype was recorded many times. The CDR3 reads CASSVLTTGDTEAFF. The CDR3 coding sequence is TGTGCCAGCAGCGTTCTCACGACAGGGGACACTGAAGCTTTCTTT. The chain uses TRBV9 and TRBJ1-1; 8 nucleotides agree with TRBD1. Germline V gene data show CDR1 as SGDLS and CDR2 as YYNGEE. V lost 2 bases and J lost 3; bases outside the gene matches: 6. The CDR3 sequence is 15 residues long.

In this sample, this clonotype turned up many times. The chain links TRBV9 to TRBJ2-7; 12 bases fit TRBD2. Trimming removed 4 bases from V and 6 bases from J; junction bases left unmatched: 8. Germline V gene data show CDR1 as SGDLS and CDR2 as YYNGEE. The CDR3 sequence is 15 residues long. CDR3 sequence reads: CASSSRLAGEAEQYF. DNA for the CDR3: TGTGCCAGCAGCTCCCGACTAGCGGGAGAAGCCGAGCAGTACTTC.

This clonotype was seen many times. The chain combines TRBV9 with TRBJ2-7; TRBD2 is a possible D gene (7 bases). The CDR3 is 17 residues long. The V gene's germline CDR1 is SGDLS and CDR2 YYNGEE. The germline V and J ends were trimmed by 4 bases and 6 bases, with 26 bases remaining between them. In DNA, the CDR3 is TGTGCCAGCAGCCAAAATGGGGGGGCGCAAGCCCCTACCGAGCAGTACTTC. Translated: CASSQNGGAQAPTEQYF. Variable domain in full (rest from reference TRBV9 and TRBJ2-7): DSGVTQTPKHLITATGQRVTLRCSPRSGDLSVYWYQQSLDQGLQFLIQYYNGEERAKGNILERFSAQQFPDLHSELNLSSLELGDSALYFCASSQNGGAQAPTEQYFGPGTRLTVT.

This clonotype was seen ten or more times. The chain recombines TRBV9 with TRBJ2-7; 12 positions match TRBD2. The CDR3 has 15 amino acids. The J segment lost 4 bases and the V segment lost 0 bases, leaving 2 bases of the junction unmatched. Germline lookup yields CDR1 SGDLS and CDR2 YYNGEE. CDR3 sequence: CASSVGLAGGYEQYF. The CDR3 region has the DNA TGTGCCAGCAGCGTAGGTCTAGCGGGAGGGTACGAGCAGTACTTC.

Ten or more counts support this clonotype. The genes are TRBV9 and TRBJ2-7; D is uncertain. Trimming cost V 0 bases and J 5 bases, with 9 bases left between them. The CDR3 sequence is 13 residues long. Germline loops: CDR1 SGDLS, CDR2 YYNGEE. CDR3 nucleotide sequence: TGTGCCAGCAGCGTAGGATTGGGGAACGAGCAGTACTTC. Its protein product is CASSVGLGNEQYF.

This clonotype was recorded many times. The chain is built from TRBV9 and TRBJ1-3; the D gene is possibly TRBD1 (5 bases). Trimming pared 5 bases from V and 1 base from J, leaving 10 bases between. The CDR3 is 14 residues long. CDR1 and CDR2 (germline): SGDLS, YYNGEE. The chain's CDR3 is CASSLTASGNTIYF. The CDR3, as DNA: TGTGCCAGCAGTCTGACAGCTTCTGGAAACACCATATATTTT.

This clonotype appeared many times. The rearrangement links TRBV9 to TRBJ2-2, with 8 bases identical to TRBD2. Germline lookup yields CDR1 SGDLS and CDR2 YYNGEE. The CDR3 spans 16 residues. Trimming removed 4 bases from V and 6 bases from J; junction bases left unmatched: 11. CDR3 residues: CASSPRGLDGAGELFF. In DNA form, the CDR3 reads TGTGCCAGCAGCCCGAGGGGACTAGATGGTGCCGGGGAGCTGTTTTTT.

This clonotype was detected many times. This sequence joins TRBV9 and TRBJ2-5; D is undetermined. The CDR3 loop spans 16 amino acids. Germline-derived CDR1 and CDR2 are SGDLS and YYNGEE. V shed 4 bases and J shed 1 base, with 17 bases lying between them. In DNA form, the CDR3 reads TGTGCCAGCAGCCCCTCTTTACGGGCACGCCAAGAGACCCAGTACTTC. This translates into CASSPSLRARQETQYF.

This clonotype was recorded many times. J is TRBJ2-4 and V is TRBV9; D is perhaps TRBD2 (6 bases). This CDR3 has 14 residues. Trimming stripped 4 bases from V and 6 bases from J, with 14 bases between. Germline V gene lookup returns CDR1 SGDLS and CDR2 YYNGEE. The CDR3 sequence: CASSNGAGTNIQYF. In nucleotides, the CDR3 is TGTGCCAGCAGCAACGGAGCGGGCACAAACATTCAGTACTTC.